A single sample gave rise to the 18 T cell receptor beta chains below, sequenced in a study of shared clonotypes between healthy human individuals. Libraries were prepared by immunoSEQ multiplex PCR; TCRdb keeps only in-frame clonotypes and omits some of them. The table lists 2 million to 2.5 million clones, 85% to 95% of them singletons. The specimen was naive CD4+ T cells from PBMCs. The subset was: CD45RA+ positively selected. Receptor source: a man aged 18 to 30 in good health. Some clones in this sample may be carry-over from other donors' samples.

The V gene is TRBV7-2, the J gene TRBJ1-2, with 8 bases matching TRBD1. This CDR3 contains 14 residues. The ends lost 1 base at V and 6 bases at J; junction bases unmatched: 4. Germline V lookup: CDR1 SGHTA, CDR2 FQGNSA. In nucleotides, the CDR3 is TGTGCCAGCAGCTTAGTCCAGGGGGCGCATGGCTACACCTTC. Translated, it gives CASSLVQGAHGYTF. Variable domain in full (rest from reference TRBV7-2 and TRBJ1-2): GAGVSQSPSNKVTEKGKDVELRCDPISGHTALYWYRQSLGQGLEFLIYFQGNSAPDKSGLPSDRFSAERTGGSVSTLTIQRTQQEDSAVYLCASSLVQGAHGYTFGSGTRLTVV.

The chain couples TRBV30 to TRBJ2-4, with D possibly matching TRBD1 (6 bases). CDR3 length: 17 residues. V was clipped by 4 bases and J by 0 bases, with 19 bases between them. CDR1 and CDR2 (germline): GTSNPN, SVGIG (reference sequence). In DNA form, the CDR3 reads TGTGCCTGGACCGTATCACGGACAGATCTAGCCAAAAACATTCAGTACTTC. Translating it yields CAWTVSRTDLAKNIQYF.

The CDR3 DNA is TGTGCCAGCAGTATCATTGGGGGGCGGGAGGGCCAAGATACGCAGTATTTT. As protein: CASSIIGGREGQDTQYF. J is TRBJ2-3 and V is TRBV28; 9 bases are a match to TRBD2. From germline, CDR1 is MDHEN and CDR2 SYDVKM. Losses at the gene ends were 5 bases for V and 5 bases for J; bases not matched to a gene: 14. The CDR3 totals 17 residues.

The V gene is TRBV28, the J gene TRBJ2-7; tentatively, D is TRBD2 (5 bases). Germline V CDR1 and CDR2: MDHEN, SYDVKM. This CDR3 comprises 13 residues. The germline V and J ends were trimmed by 4 bases and 9 bases, with 16 bases remaining between them. CDR3 residues: CASSSRGSAGQYF. The CDR3 nucleotides read TGTGCCAGCAGTTCCCGAGGGTCGGCGGGGCAGTACTTC.

The chain recombines TRBV4-1 with TRBJ2-1, with 7 bases fitting TRBD2. This CDR3 contains 16 residues. Trimming removed 4 bases from V and 4 bases from J; junction bases left unmatched: 10. Germline assignment: CDR1 MGHRA and CDR2 YSYEKL. CDR3 protein: CASSPEGLGGYNEQFF. DNA for the CDR3: TGCGCCAGCAGCCCGGAGGGCCTCGGGGGGTACAATGAGCAGTTCTTC.

The chain has TRBV6-1 and TRBJ2-7; maybe TRBD2 (5 bases). V was pared by 4 bases and J by 7 bases, with 23 bases between. In germline, CDR1 is MNHNS, CDR2 SASEGT. The CDR3 totals 16 residues. CDR3 in amino acids: CASSGLRVATPGEQYF. CDR3 bases: TGTGCCAGCAGTGGCCTCCGGGTAGCAACACCGGGGGAGCAGTACTTC.

The V call is TRBV6-5, the J call TRBJ2-3; D remains unclear. Germline loops: CDR1 MNHEY, CDR2 SVGAGI. Trimming pared 6 bases from V and 1 base from J, leaving 14 bases between. The CDR3 covers 15 residues. The CDR3 sequence is CASRVSSVRTDTQYF. DNA of the CDR3: TGTGCCAGCAGGGTGTCGTCAGTCCGCACAGATACGCAGTATTTT.

This sequence joins TRBV4-3 and TRBJ2-3; 7 nucleotides align to TRBD2. Germline-derived CDR1 and CDR2 are LGHNA and YSLEER. The CDR3 length is 16 residues. The V and J ends lost 6 bases and 3 bases, in that order; junction bases with no gene match: 12. The CDR3 reads CASSGAGAGLTDTQYF. CDR3 nucleotide sequence: TGCGCCAGCAGTGGGGCGGGAGCGGGGCTAACAGATACGCAGTATTTT.

V gene TRBV19 combines with J gene TRBJ1-1; tentative D call: TRBD1 (6 bases). Germline CDR1 and CDR2: LNHDA and SQIVND (reference sequence). The CDR3 totals 13 residues. Trimming shortened V by 3 bases and J by 6 bases, and 11 bases separated the two germline ends. The DNA of the CDR3 is TGTGCCAGTAGTATTGGGGGGGCCGCTGAAGCTTTCTTT. This encodes CASSIGGAAEAFF.

The J gene is TRBJ2-1, the V gene TRBV5-5; D is unclear. With 2 bases removed from V and 1 base from J, the gap between germline ends came to 10 bases. Germline assignment: CDR1 SGHKS and CDR2 YYEKEE (reference sequence). This CDR3 contains 15 residues. As DNA, the CDR3 is TGTGCCAGCAGCTTCTCGGACGAGTCCTACAATGAGCAGTTCTTC. Amino acids: CASSFSDESYNEQFF.

V usage is TRBV5-1 and J usage is TRBJ2-3; 14 bases line up with TRBD2. V lost 4 bases, J lost 5 bases, and 21 bases stayed unmatched. The CDR3 consists of 21 residues. The germline V gene encodes CDR1 SGHRS and CDR2 YFSETQ. CDR3 loop: CASSLHGWGLAGVYAEDTQYF. CDR3 nucleotide sequence: TGCGCCAGCAGCCTCCACGGGTGGGGACTAGCGGGAGTGTATGCGGAAGATACGCAGTATTTT.

V and J are TRBV5-1 and TRBJ2-7, with 11 bases that match TRBD1. J was trimmed by 4 bases and V by 3 bases; bases with no gene match: 6. The V gene's germline CDR1 is SGHRS and CDR2 YFSETQ. CDR3 length equals 15 residues. CDR3 sequence (DNA): TGCGCCAGCAGCTCGGGGGACAGGGGGTCGTACGAGCAGTACTTC. Translated: CASSSGDRGSYEQYF.

The chain uses TRBV29-1 and TRBJ2-5; possible D gene TRBD1, 6 bases. V was cut by 3 bases and J by 5 bases, with 22 bases left in between. In germline, CDR1 is SQVTM, CDR2 ANQGSEA. This CDR3 spans 16 amino acids. The CDR3 DNA reads as TGCAGCGTTGATTCCCCGCTAGCCGAAAGGGGGGAGACCCAGTACTTC. Amino acids: CSVDSPLAERGETQYF. Variable domain in full (rest from reference TRBV29-1 and TRBJ2-5): SAVISQKPSRDICQRGTSLTIQCQVDSQVTMMFWYRQQPGQSLTLIATANQGSEATYESGFVIDKFPISRPNLTFSTLTVSNMSPEDSSIYLCSVDSPLAERGETQYFGPGTRLLVL.

With regard to this clone: This same CDR3 is encoded by further DNA sequences in the sample. The chain joins TRBV28 to TRBJ1-5; a weak D match, TRBD1 (5 bases). This CDR3 has 12 residues. CDR1 is MDHEN and CDR2 is SYDVKM in the germline V gene. Trimming removed 6 bases at V and 3 bases at J, with 6 bases between. This chain's CDR3 is CASRGPNQPQHF. The CDR3 DNA reads TGTGCCAGCAGGGGGCCCAATCAGCCCCAGCATTTT.

The chain links TRBV11-2 to TRBJ2-5; possible D gene TRBD1, 7 bases. The CDR3 loop spans 16 amino acids. Trimming cost V 1 base and J 4 bases, with 16 bases left between them. The V gene's germline CDR1 is SGHAT and CDR2 FQNNGV. DNA for the CDR3: TGTGCCAGCAGCTTAGGCTACAGGGGCGGGGTAGAGACCCAGTACTTC. Protein product: CASSLGYRGGVETQYF.

This chain connects TRBV11-2 to TRBJ2-7; D possibly matches TRBD1 or TRBD2 (5 bases each). This CDR3 is built from 18 residues. V dropped 3 bases and J dropped 2 bases, with 23 bases sitting between them. Germline-derived CDR1 and CDR2 are SGHAT and FQNNGV. The CDR3 coding sequence is TGTGCCAGCAGCTTTCGTCGTTCATCCGGGACGGTCACCTACGAGCAGTACTTC. It codes for CASSFRRSSGTVTYEQYF.

This sequence joins TRBV9 and TRBJ2-2; D uncertain. The V end was cut by 3 bases, the J end by 0 bases, with 12 bases between. This CDR3 is 16 amino acids long. Germline CDR1 is SGDLS and CDR2 is YYNGEE. The CDR3 DNA sequence: TGTGCCAGCAGCGCGGCCCCCAGCGCGAACACCGGGGAGCTGTTTTTT. Amino acids: CASSAAPSANTGELFF.

The V gene is TRBV5-4, the J gene TRBJ2-5, with 11 bases lining up with TRBD1. Trimming took 6 bases from V and 5 from J; bases not matched to a gene: 12. Germline V lookup: CDR1 SGHNT, CDR2 YYREEE (reference sequence). This CDR3 is built from 16 residues. The CDR3, as DNA: TGTGCCAGCACCCCCCGCTCCGGGACAGGGGGGGAGACCCAGTACTTC. The encoded protein is CASTPRSGTGGETQYF.